This record concerns one TCR beta chain sequence. Its cognate antigen is unknown. The source of the sample is a study of identical twins. Template switching (which added a universal primer site) was used, and cDNA carried unique molecular identifiers. TCRdb reprocessed the 5' RACE reads with MiXCR, giving one entry per CDR3 protein. The sample carries about 570,000 distinct CDR3 sequences, approximately 9.6% recorded once. The CDR3 is 13 residues long. Germline CDR1 DFQATT, CDR2 SNEGSKA (reference sequence). Overall study results and limits: Partly confounded zero-insertion analyses could result from invariant MAIT and iNKT cells. Modelling underestimated the level of out-of-frame TCR alpha sharing observed in monozygotic twins. High-abundance cord blood beta clonotypes had fewer insertions; memory repertoires showed none.

The same specimen was also included in a second study, on yellow fever vaccine responses in identical twins.

This receptor was identified in a woman aged 18-30 years in good health. The chain joins TRBV20-1 to TRBJ2-2, with TRBD1 matching 9 bases. The sequenced sample was PBMCs. The CDR3 reads CSTQGANTGELFF. The CDR3 DNA sequence: TGCAGCACACAGGGGGCAAACACCGGGGAGCTGTTTTTT.